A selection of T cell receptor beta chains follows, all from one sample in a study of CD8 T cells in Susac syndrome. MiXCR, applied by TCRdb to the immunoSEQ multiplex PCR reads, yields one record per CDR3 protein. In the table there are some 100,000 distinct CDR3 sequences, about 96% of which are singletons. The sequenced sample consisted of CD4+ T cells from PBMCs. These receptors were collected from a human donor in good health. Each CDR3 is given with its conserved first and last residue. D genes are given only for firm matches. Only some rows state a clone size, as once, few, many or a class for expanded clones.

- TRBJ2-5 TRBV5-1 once CASSLLISQETQYF TGCGCCAGCAGCTTGTTAATCTCCCAAGAGACCCAGTACTTC
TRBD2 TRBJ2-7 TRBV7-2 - CASSPTSGTYEQYF TGTGCCAGCAGCCCTACTAGCGGGACCTACGAGCAGTACTTC
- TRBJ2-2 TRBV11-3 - CASSFAERELFF TGTGCCAGCAGCTTCGCGGAGAGGGAGCTGTTTTTT
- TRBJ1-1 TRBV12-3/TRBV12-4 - CASITGTANTEAFF TGTGCCAGCATCACCGGGACGGCGAACACTGAAGCTTTCTTT
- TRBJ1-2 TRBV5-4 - CASSLLGGRTGSF TGTGCCAGCAGCTTGTTAGGCGGGCGCACCGGGAGTTTC
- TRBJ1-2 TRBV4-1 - CASSQPEQGGGNYGYTF TGCGCCAGCAGCCAACCCGAACAGGGCGGGGGGAACTATGGCTACACCTTC
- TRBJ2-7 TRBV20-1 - CSARDQGKGQAEQYF TGCAGTGCTAGAGATCAAGGCAAGGGGCAGGCCGAGCAGTACTTC
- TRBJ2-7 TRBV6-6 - CASSFSRQEGLYF TGTGCCAGCAGTTTCTCCCGACAGGAGGGGTTGTACTTC
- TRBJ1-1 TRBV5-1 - CASSLVTVNTEAFF TGCGCCAGCAGCTTGGTCACTGTGAACACTGAAGCTTTCTTT
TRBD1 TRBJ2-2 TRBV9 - CASSAWTGGRTGELFF TGTGCCAGCAGCGCCTGGACAGGGGGCAGGACCGGGGAGCTGTTTTTT
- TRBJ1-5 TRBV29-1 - CSVGVGNQPQHF TGCAGCGTTGGGGTTGGCAATCAGCCCCAGCATTTT
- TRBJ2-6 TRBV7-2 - CASSLALIRRPSSSGANVLTF TGTGCCAGCAGCTTAGCGCTAATCCGGAGACCGTCAAGCTCTGGGGCCAACGTCCTGACTTTC
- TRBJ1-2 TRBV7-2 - CASSRTAYGYTF TGTGCCAGCAGCCGGACAGCCTATGGCTACACCTTC
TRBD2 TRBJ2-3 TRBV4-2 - CASSQDAGGGHTDTQYF TGTGCCAGCAGCCAAGATGCCGGGGGGGGCCATACAGATACGCAGTATTTT
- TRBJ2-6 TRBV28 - CASSQGGSGANVLTF TGTGCCAGCAGCCAGGGGGGGTCCGGGGCCAACGTCCTGACTTTC
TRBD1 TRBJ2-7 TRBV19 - CASSIGGTGMDYEQYF TGTGCCAGTAGTATAGGGGGGACAGGGATGGACTACGAGCAGTACTTC
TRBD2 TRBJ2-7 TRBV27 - CASRALAGGPSEQYF TGTGCCAGCAGGGCCCTAGCGGGGGGGCCTAGCGAGCAGTACTTC
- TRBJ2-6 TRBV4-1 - CASSQARINPGSGANVLTF TGCGCCAGCAGCCAAGCAAGAATCAACCCCGGTTCTGGGGCCAACGTCCTGACTTTC
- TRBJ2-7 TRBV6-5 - CASSYGVVGSYEQYF TGTGCCAGCAGCTATGGGGTGGTGGGATCCTACGAGCAGTACTTC
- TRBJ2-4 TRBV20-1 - CSASDSPAKNIQYF TGCAGTGCTAGCGACAGTCCAGCCAAAAACATTCAGTACTTC
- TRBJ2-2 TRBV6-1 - CASSEAPNTGELFF TGTGCCAGCAGTGAAGCTCCGAACACCGGGGAGCTGTTTTTT
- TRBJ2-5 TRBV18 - CASSPRELRETQYF TGTGCCAGCTCACCCCGGGAATTAAGAGAGACCCAGTACTTC
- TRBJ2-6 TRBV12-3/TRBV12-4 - CASTFSGANVLTF TGTGCCAGCACCTTTTCTGGGGCCAACGTCCTGACTTTC
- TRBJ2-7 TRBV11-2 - CASSLDFSYEQYF TGTGCCAGCAGCTTGGACTTCTCCTACGAGCAGTACTTC
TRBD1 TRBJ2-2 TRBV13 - CASSSSSYFAGTAERELFF TGTGCCAGCAGCTCGTCTTCCTATTTCGCCGGGACAGCCGAGAGGGAGCTGTTTTTT
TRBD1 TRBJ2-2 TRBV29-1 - CSVSGQGPGELFF TGCAGCGTGTCGGGACAGGGACCCGGGGAGCTGTTTTTT
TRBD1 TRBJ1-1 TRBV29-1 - CSTRTGSEAFF TGCAGCACCCGGACAGGGTCTGAAGCTTTCTTT